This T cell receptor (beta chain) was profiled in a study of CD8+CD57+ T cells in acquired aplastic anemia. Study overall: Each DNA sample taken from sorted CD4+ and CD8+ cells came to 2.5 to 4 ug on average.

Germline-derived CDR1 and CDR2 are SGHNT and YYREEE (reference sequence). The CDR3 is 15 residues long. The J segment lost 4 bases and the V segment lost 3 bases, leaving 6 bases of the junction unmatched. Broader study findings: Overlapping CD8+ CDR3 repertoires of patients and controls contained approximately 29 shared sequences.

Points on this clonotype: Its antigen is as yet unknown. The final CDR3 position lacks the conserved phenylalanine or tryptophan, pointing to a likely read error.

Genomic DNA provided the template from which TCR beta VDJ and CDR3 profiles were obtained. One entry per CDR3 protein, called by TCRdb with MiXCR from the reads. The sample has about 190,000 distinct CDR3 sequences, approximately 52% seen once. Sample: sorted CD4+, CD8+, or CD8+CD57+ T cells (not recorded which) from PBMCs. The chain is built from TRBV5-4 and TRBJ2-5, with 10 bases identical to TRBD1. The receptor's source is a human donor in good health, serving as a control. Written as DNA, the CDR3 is TGTGCCAGCAGCTGGGGACAGGGGACTCGAGAGACCCAGTACCTC. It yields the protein CASSWGQGTRETQYL.